This T cell receptor beta chain was identified in a study of Ad26.COV2.S vaccination and SARS-CoV-2 variants. Looking at the study overall: Doses of Ad26.COV2.S were injected into muscle once or twice, 56 days apart. Study findings and constraints: In TCR breadth and depth analyses, total T cell responses may have been underestimated.

Repertoires were generated with immunoSEQ multiplex PCR, while TCRdb's copy carries only in-frame clones and drops some. The repertoire includes a few hundred thousand clones, 80% to 90% of them detected once, and 3.4% sits in the top ten. Between the trimmed V and J ends, which lost 0 bases and 10 bases, there was a span of 17 bases. Germline-derived CDR1 and CDR2 are SGHRS and YFSETQ. The CDR3 totals 14 residues. Regarding this clone: Its antigen is undetermined.

Treatment in this sample: some 20 received Ad26.COV2.S at low or high dose, single or two shots; roughly five received placebo; per-sample allocation not given. Day 63 after the first injection of vaccine or placebo was the sampling time. Sequencing used peripheral blood, obtained in a trial of Ad26.COV2.S vaccine versus placebo. The origin of this receptor is a person between 18 and 60 years old who received the Ad26.COV2.S COVID-19 vaccine or a placebo. The chain is built from TRBV5-1 and TRBJ2-7; D possibly matches TRBD1 or TRBD2 (5 bases each). The CDR3 nucleotides read TGCGCCAGCAGCTTGGGAGGGGCAGGGTTGGATCAGTACTTC. Encoded protein: CASSLGGAGLDQYF.